One and the same sample provided the 13 T cell receptor beta chains below, sequenced in a study of CD8+ T cells in alopecia areata (dated by TCRdb to between 2017 and 2018). The time point label, read with the paper, signifies: baseline before oral tofacitinib. Library method: the immunoSEQ multiplex PCR assay. RNA was extracted from all samples and reverse transcribed into cDNA as template for TCR sequencing. In its TCRdb copy, this immuneACCESS table keeps in-frame sequences only and misses some clones. Where compared with another copy, unresolved V genes explain less than half of these, and the others have no known cause. The sample contains some 240,000 clones, 57% of them found a single time. Approximately 0.5% of the sample rests with the top ten. The sequenced sample was CD4+ T cells sorted from blood, obtained at week 0. The receptors derive from a human donor with alopecia areata.

This clone was observed a few times. The chain couples TRBV30 to TRBJ2-7, with unresolved D. V dropped 3 bases and J dropped 2 bases, with 5 bases sitting between them. There are 11 residues in the CDR3. CDR1 is GTSNPN, CDR2 SVGIG, per germline (reference sequence). This CDR3 reads CAWSATYEQYF. In DNA, the CDR3 is TGTGCCTGGAGCGCAACCTACGAGCAGTACTTC. Based on the CDR3 plus reference TRBV30 and TRBJ2-7, the full variable domain is SQTIHQWPATLVQPVGSPLSLECTVEGTSNPNLYWYRQAAGRGLQLLFYSVGIGQISSEVPQNLSASRPQDRQFILSSKKLLLSDSGFYLCAWSATYEQYFGPGTRLTVT.

The chain employs TRBV5-1 and TRBJ1-3; D is uncertain. Germline V gene sequence: CDR1 SGHRS, CDR2 YFSETQ. Trimming cost V 4 bases and J 3 bases, with 23 bases left between them. This CDR3 has 18 residues. The CDR3 DNA follows: TGCGCCAGCAGCAGTCGTGGCGGTGAGCGTTTGGGTGGAAACACCATATATTTT. Translation: CASSSRGGERLGGNTIYF. Based on the CDR3 plus reference TRBV5-1 and TRBJ1-3, the full variable domain is KAGVTQTPRYLIKTRGQQVTLSCSPISGHRSVSWYQQTPGQGLQFLFEYFSETQRNKGNFPGRFSGRQFSNSRSEMNVSTLELGDSALYLCASSSRGGERLGGNTIYFGEGSWLTVV.

This chain connects TRBV25-1 to TRBJ2-5; 10 nucleotides line up with TRBD1. J gave up 5 bases and V 7 bases, and 4 bases lay outside the gene matches. Germline V gene sequence: CDR1 MGHDK, CDR2 SYGVNS. This CDR3 is built from 13 residues. The CDR3 DNA sequence: TGTGCCAGCAAAAGACAGGGGGCTGAGACCCAGTACTTC. Its translation: CASKRQGAETQYF.

V and J are TRBV7-8 and TRBJ2-3, with 11 bases identical to TRBD1. Germline trimming cut 5 bases from V and 13 bases from J; bases unmatched to any gene: 14. The CDR3 contains 15 residues. From germline, CDR1 is SGHVS and CDR2 FQNEAQ. CDR3 nucleotides: TGTGCCAGCAGCAAACCGGGACAGGGGGTAGATAGGGAGTATTTT. Translation: CASSKPGQGVDREYF.

The CDR3 protein is CASSLGGASGANVLTF. The CDR3 nucleotides read TGCGCCAGCAGCTTGGGCGGGGCGTCCGGGGCCAACGTCCTGACTTTC. The chain joins TRBV5-1 to TRBJ2-6, with TRBD2 as a possible D gene (6 bases). The CDR3 covers 16 residues. The V and J ends lost 0 bases and 4 bases respectively, with 11 bases between them. The germline V gene has CDR1 SGHRS and CDR2 YFSETQ.

This chain links TRBV4-2 with TRBJ2-3, with a weak D call TRBD1 (6 bases). The length of the CDR3 is 14 residues. Germline values: CDR1 LGHNA, CDR2 YNFKEQ. The V end lost 4 bases, the J end lost 3 bases, and 11 bases lay between the germline ends. CDR3 nucleotide sequence: TGTGCCAGCAGCCCCGCCCAGGGGACAGATACGCAGTATTTT. Encoded protein: CASSPAQGTDTQYF.

The J gene is TRBJ1-5, the V gene TRBV19; D possibly corresponds to TRBD1 (5 bases). The germline gives CDR1 LNHDA, CDR2 SQIVND (reference sequence). The CDR3 sequence is 15 residues long. V was shortened by 8 bases and J by 6 bases, with 20 bases between the two germline ends. This CDR3 is CASGSMDTPFQPQHF. CDR3 bases: TGTGCCAGTGGATCAATGGACACGCCATTTCAGCCCCAGCATTTT. Based on the CDR3 plus reference TRBV19 and TRBJ1-5, the full variable domain is DGGITQSPKYLFRKEGQNVTLSCEQNLNHDAMYWYRQDPGQGLRLIYYSQIVNDFQKGDIAEGYSVSREKKESFPLTVTSAQKNPTAFYLCASGSMDTPFQPQHFGDGTRLSIL.

This chain uses TRBV7-9 with TRBJ1-1; no definite D call. The CDR3 length is 15 residues. The germline V gene encodes CDR1 SEHNR and CDR2 FQNEAQ (reference sequence). The V end lost 6 bases, the J end lost 1 base, and 15 bases lay between the germline ends. The CDR3 loop reads CASRVPLPSNTEAFF. The CDR3, as DNA: TGTGCCAGCAGAGTCCCCCTCCCGTCGAACACTGAAGCTTTCTTT. The full variable domain, completed using reference TRBV7-9 and TRBJ1-1, is DTGVSQNPRHKITKRGQNVTFRCDPISEHNRLYWYRQTLGQGPEFLTYFQNEAQLEKSRLLSDRFSAERPKGSFSTLEIQRTEQGDSAMYLCASRVPLPSNTEAFFGQGTRLTVV.

The chain carries TRBV2 and TRBJ1-6, with D tentatively TRBD1 (5 bases). The V and J ends lost 8 bases and 0 bases respectively, with 17 bases between them. This CDR3 contains 17 residues. Germline values: CDR1 SNHLY, CDR2 FYNNEI. Here the CDR3 DNA reads TGTGCCAGCGTCGACGTGACAGACCTCTCCTATAATTCACCCCTCCACTTT. This sequence encodes CASVDVTDLSYNSPLHF.

This chain joins TRBV4-1 and TRBJ2-2, with a tentative D call TRBD2 (7 bases). V lost 1 base, J lost 1 base, and 16 bases lay in between. CDR1 is MGHRA, CDR2 YSYEKL, per germline. The CDR3 runs 18 residues. As DNA, the CDR3 is TGCGCCAGCAGCCAAGCTCCAGGGGCGGGGGTGAACACCGGGGAGCTGTTTTTT. This translates into CASSQAPGAGVNTGELFF.

V gene TRBV25-1 combines with J gene TRBJ2-7; 8 nucleotides match TRBD1. Germline trimming cut 5 bases from V and 1 base from J; bases unmatched to any gene: 10. The CDR3 is 16 residues long. CDR1 is MGHDK, CDR2 SYGVNS, per germline. CDR3 nucleotides: TGTGCCAGCAGTAATTATGGACAGGGTAGATCCTACGAGCAGTACTTC. Amino acid sequence: CASSNYGQGRSYEQYF.

The CDR3 reads CASSLAGPQTYEQYF. CDR3 coding DNA: TGTGCCAGCAGCTTGGCGGGACCGCAGACCTACGAGCAGTACTTC. This rearrangement joins TRBV5-4 to TRBJ2-7; possibly TRBD1 or TRBD2 for D (5 bases each). CDR3 length equals 15 residues. Germline CDR1 reads SGHNT; CDR2 reads YYREEE (reference sequence). The ends were cut back, 0 bases at V and 2 bases at J, with 12 bases in the middle.

Only a few counts were recorded for this clone. CDR3 loop: CASSPGSYTGELFF. The CDR3 DNA reads as TGCGCCAGCAGCCCCGGGAGTTACACCGGGGAGCTGTTTTTT. This chain connects TRBV5-1 to TRBJ2-2; a possible D gene is TRBD2 (6 bases). CDR1 and CDR2 (germline): SGHRS, YFSETQ. V lost 4 bases and J lost 3, with 10 bases in between. This CDR3 region has 14 residues.